Below are 30 T cell receptor beta chains sequenced from a single sample in a study of T cells expressing NK-cell markers (dated by TCRdb to the early 2020s). The library relied on 5' RACE. Sequencing took place on an Illumina HiSeq 2000. TCRdb reprocessed the reads; each CDR3 protein sequence makes one entry, and DNA is unavailable. The sample's own table lists approximately 440,000 distinct CDR3 sequences. The ten largest make up around 1.4% of the sample. Material for sequencing was blood T cells: a sorted CD56 or NKG2C T cell subset, CD4+ or CD8+ T cells, or bulk PBMC T cells (not recorded which). Source of these receptors: a woman in her forties or fifties in good health. Donor details come from another sample of the same person, matched by shared clones.

The V call is TRBV5-6, the J call TRBJ2-5; TCRdb indicates TRBD2, and absent DNA this call remains unverified. Looked up from germline, CDR1 is SGHDT and CDR2 is YYEEEE. The CDR3 is 15 amino acids. The CDR3 sequence: CASSEDYKAAGTQYF.

The chain recombines TRBV19 with TRBJ2-5; the TCRdb D gene call, TRBD2, has no DNA to confirm it. CDR3 length: 15 residues. CDR1 is LNHDA and CDR2 is SQIVND in the germline V gene (reference sequence). CDR3 region: CASSISGRVQETQYF.

The chain links TRBV6-5 to TRBJ1-1. This CDR3 contains 13 residues. Germline-derived CDR1 and CDR2 are MNHEY and SVGAGI. The CDR3 spells CASRLTPRTEAFF.

The chain is built from TRBV6-6 and TRBJ1-1; the TCRdb D gene call, TRBD1, has no DNA to confirm it. This CDR3 is 13 amino acids long. CDR1 and CDR2 (germline): MNHNY, SVGAGI (reference sequence). Here the CDR3 reads CASRTGLRTEAFF.

The J gene is TRBJ1-5, the V gene TRBV30; with no DNA, the TCRdb D assignment of TRBD1 cannot be verified. This CDR3 comprises 13 residues. The germline gives CDR1 GTSNPN, CDR2 SVGIG (reference sequence). CDR3 region: CAWSVGTDQPQHF.

V gene TRBV4-1 combines with J gene TRBJ2-5; without DNA, the TCRdb call of TRBD2 cannot be checked. The CDR3 runs 17 residues. From germline, CDR1 is MGHRA and CDR2 YSYEKL. The CDR3 loop reads CASMAGPLAGGKETQYF.

The chain recombines TRBV6-5 with TRBJ2-1; no DNA is available, so the TRBD1 call from TCRdb remains unchecked. Germline lookup yields CDR1 MNHEY and CDR2 SVGAGI. The CDR3 is made up of 16 amino acids. The CDR3 is CASSTRQAEGYNEQFF.

This chain connects TRBV27 to TRBJ2-1. CDR3 size: 15 residues. Germline V gene sequence: CDR1 MNHEY, CDR2 SMNVEV (reference sequence). CDR3 sequence reads: CASSLFAGSYNEQFF.

The gene calls are TRBV29-1 and TRBJ2-6; TCRdb names TRBD1, which stays unverified in the absence of DNA. The germline V gene has CDR1 SQVTM and CDR2 ANQGSEA. The CDR3 contains 15 residues. The CDR3 region is CSVGDRVRGANVLTF.

CDR3 sequence: CASRLRNKRGTNTGELFF. This chain links TRBV6-5 with TRBJ2-2; TCRdb names TRBD2, which stays unverified in the absence of DNA. Germline-derived CDR1 and CDR2 are MNHEY and SVGAGI. This CDR3 region has 18 residues.

The rearrangement uses TRBV10-3 and TRBJ2-7; TCRdb's assignment of TRBD1 cannot be checked, as there is no DNA. The CDR3 has 14 amino acids. Per germline, CDR1 ENHRY and CDR2 SYGVKD. CDR3 in amino acids: CAIRAGQGSDEQYF.

The gene calls are TRBV12-3 or TRBV12-4 and TRBJ2-3; TCRdb returns TRBD1, unconfirmable since there is no DNA. This CDR3 spans 14 amino acids. This chain's CDR3 is CASSFGQSQNTQYF.

This chain connects TRBV4-1 to TRBJ2-2; the TRBD1 assignment by TCRdb is unverifiable without DNA. The CDR3 covers 18 residues. Per germline, CDR1 MGHRA and CDR2 YSYEKL. The chain's CDR3 is CASSRLGQGHPNTGELFF.

The gene calls are TRBV19 and TRBJ2-6; TCRdb gives TRBD2 as the D gene, but with no DNA this cannot be confirmed. This CDR3 comprises 18 residues. CDR1 is LNHDA, CDR2 SQIVND, per germline (reference sequence). The CDR3 here is CASSVLAGGGSGANVLTF. The full variable domain, in which reference TRBV19 and TRBJ2-6 provide the parts outside the CDR3, is DGGITQSPKYLFRKEGQNVTLSCEQNLNHDAMYWYRQDPGQGLRLIYYSQIVNDFQKGDIAEGYSVSREKKESFPLTVTSAQKNPTAFYLCASSVLAGGGSGANVLTFGAGSRLTVL.

The rearrangement joins TRBV20-1 to TRBJ2-1; the D call from TCRdb, TRBD1, cannot be confirmed without DNA. The CDR3 is made up of 14 amino acids. Germline V gene lookup returns CDR1 DFQATT and CDR2 SNEGSKA (reference sequence). The CDR3 region is CSAREASGIGDQFF.

The chain is built from TRBV10-3 and TRBJ1-1. This CDR3 has 13 amino acids. Germline V gene sequence: CDR1 ENHRY, CDR2 SYGVKD. CDR3 in amino acids: CAISSNRNTEAFF.

The chain couples TRBV7-6 to TRBJ2-7. CDR3 size: 12 residues. In germline, CDR1 is SGHVS, CDR2 FNYEAQ. CDR3 protein: CASSLRSYEQYF.

This rearrangement joins TRBV4-1 to TRBJ2-1. Germline V gene lookup returns CDR1 MGHRA and CDR2 YSYEKL. The CDR3 covers 18 residues. CDR3: CASSQGWGRRTGSDEQFF.

The CDR3 sequence is CASSQVEGPSGYTF. The chain carries TRBV3-1 and TRBJ1-2. The germline gives CDR1 LGHDT, CDR2 YNNKEL (reference sequence). The CDR3 consists of 14 residues.

The rearrangement uses TRBV5-1 and TRBJ2-3; the D gene TCRdb calls, TRBD1, cannot be checked with no DNA. The germline V gene encodes CDR1 SGHRS and CDR2 YFSETQ. The CDR3 contains 16 residues. This CDR3 reads CASSLRLDRGADTQYF. Drawing the rest from reference TRBV5-1 and TRBJ2-3, the complete variable domain is KAGVTQTPRYLIKTRGQQVTLSCSPISGHRSVSWYQQTPGQGLQFLFEYFSETQRNKGNFPGRFSGRQFSNSRSEMNVSTLELGDSALYLCASSLRLDRGADTQYFGPGTRLTVL.

V is TRBV5-1 and J is TRBJ2-1; no DNA is available, so the TRBD2 call from TCRdb remains unchecked. In germline, CDR1 is SGHRS, CDR2 YFSETQ. The CDR3 has 18 residues. The CDR3 loop reads CASSSGLAGGSKMDEQFF.

The chain links TRBV7-6 to TRBJ2-2; TCRdb names TRBD2, which stays unverified in the absence of DNA. The CDR3 runs to 15 residues. Germline lookup yields CDR1 SGHVS and CDR2 FNYEAQ. The CDR3 protein is CASSSERANTGELFF. The whole variable domain, filled in from reference TRBV7-6 and TRBJ2-2, reads GAGVSQSPRYKVTKRGQDVALRCDPISGHVSLYWYRQALGQGPEFLTYFNYEAQQDKSGLPNDRFSAERPEGSISTLTIQRTEQRDSAMYRCASSSERANTGELFFGEGSRLTVL.

The J gene is TRBJ2-1, the V gene TRBV6-6; the D gene TCRdb calls, TRBD2, cannot be checked with no DNA. The V gene's germline CDR1 is MNHNY and CDR2 SVGAGI (reference sequence). This CDR3 is 14 amino acids long. The CDR3 loop reads CASQRTSGGNEQFF.

The V call is TRBV11-2, the J call TRBJ2-7. This CDR3 has 12 amino acids. Per the germline V gene, CDR1 is SGHAT and CDR2 is FQNNGV. CDR3 sequence reads: CASSLDWGKRYF.

V gene TRBV24-1 combines with J gene TRBJ2-5; TCRdb selects TRBD1, and the lack of DNA leaves this call unchecked. CDR3 length: 14 residues. Germline CDR1 reads KGHDR; CDR2 reads SFDVKD. CDR3 sequence reads: CATSDFGRERAQYF.

The V and J genes are TRBV20-1 and TRBJ2-1; TCRdb's D call of TRBD2 is untestable without DNA. Germline values: CDR1 DFQATT, CDR2 SNEGSKA (reference sequence). This CDR3 is 14 amino acids long. The chain's CDR3 is CSAELAGRDNEQFF.

The chain joins TRBV25-1 to TRBJ2-3; TCRdb picks TRBD2, but there is no DNA to check that call. This CDR3 contains 16 residues. Germline CDR1 is MGHDK and CDR2 is SYGVNS. The CDR3 loop is CAILGTSGNLVDTQYF. Full variable domain (remainder filled in from reference TRBV25-1 and TRBJ2-3): EADIYQTPRYLVIGTGKKITLECSQTMGHDKMYWYQQDPGMELHLIHYSYGVNSTEKGDLSSESTVSRIRTEHFPLTLESARPSHTSQYLCAILGTSGNLVDTQYFGPGTRLTVL.

The CDR3 loop reads CASSPEWEGILAKNIQYF. This chain connects TRBV4-1 to TRBJ2-4; TCRdb's D gene call, TRBD2, goes unchecked for lack of DNA. The CDR3 consists of 18 residues. The germline gives CDR1 MGHRA, CDR2 YSYEKL.

V and J are TRBV12-3 or TRBV12-4 and TRBJ2-1; TCRdb designates TRBD2, a call that cannot be tested without DNA. The CDR3 consists of 13 residues. CDR3 sequence: CASSLGGLAEQFF.

The chain uses TRBV20-1 and TRBJ2-7; as DNA is missing, the TRBD2 call by TCRdb cannot be tested. This CDR3 comprises 15 residues. CDR1 and CDR2 from the germline V gene are DFQATT and SNEGSKA (reference sequence). The CDR3 sequence is CSARGTSGRANEQYF.